The 29 T cell receptor beta chains presented below share a single source sample, sequenced in a study of radiation and T cells in renal cell carcinoma. The time point was: baseline pretreatment blood. Treatment defined: 15 Gy SBRT to primary tumor, nephrectomy 4 weeks later. Sequenced by immunoSEQ multiplex PCR; TCRdb stores in-frame clones only, minus some. The profile shows 130,000 or so clones, around four fifths of them singletons. The specimen comprised blood, sampled from a patient whose treatment included radiotherapy and nephrectomy. Source of these receptors: a woman aged 45-59 years with renal cell carcinoma.

The CDR3 coding sequence is TGCGCCAGCAGTGTTTCAGGGGTCCCCAACTTAATGAACACTGAAGCTTTCTTT. Translation gives CASSVSGVPNLMNTEAFF. This chain joins TRBV10-2 and TRBJ1-1; the D gene is possibly TRBD1 (6 bases). CDR1 WSHSY and CDR2 SAAADI come from the germline V gene. The CDR3 sequence is 18 residues long. V lost 4 bases to trimming and J lost 0 bases, with 21 bases between them.

The rearrangement links TRBV30 to TRBJ2-7; D not resolved. Germline-derived CDR1 and CDR2 are GTSNPN and SVGIG (reference sequence). This CDR3 region has 15 residues. Trimming shortened V by 1 base and J by 0 bases, and 13 bases separated the two germline ends. The CDR3 sequence is CAWSAPDTSSYEQYF. The CDR3, as DNA: TGTGCCTGGAGTGCCCCCGATACGAGCTCCTACGAGCAGTACTTC.

Details on this clone: The sample holds other DNA sequences that translate to the same CDR3. The chain recombines TRBV7-2 with TRBJ2-7; D uncertain. This CDR3 contains 11 residues. Germline V gene sequence: CDR1 SGHTA, CDR2 FQGNSA. Between the trimmed V and J ends, which lost 3 bases and 6 bases, there was a span of 6 bases. As DNA, the CDR3 is TGTGCCAGCAGCTTGGCCTTCGAGCAGTACTTC. Its protein product is CASSLAFEQYF.

The V gene is TRBV10-1, the J gene TRBJ2-2; 8 nucleotides match TRBD2. V dropped 4 bases and J dropped 2; count of bases not matched to a gene: 9. This CDR3 region has 17 residues. Germline CDR1 WNHNN, CDR2 SYGVQD (reference sequence). The CDR3 here is CASSVAQRGPNTGELFF. CDR3 DNA sequence: TGCGCCAGCAGTGTGGCCCAGCGGGGGCCCAACACCGGGGAGCTGTTTTTT.

This clone was picked up many times. The chain combines TRBV5-1 with TRBJ1-1; D unresolved. CDR1 and CDR2 from the germline V gene are SGHRS and YFSETQ. V was trimmed by 4 bases and J by 1 base, leaving 11 bases between them. The length of the CDR3 is 14 residues. CDR3 sequence: CASSPKGGNTEAFF. The DNA of the CDR3 is TGCGCCAGCAGCCCGAAGGGAGGGAACACTGAAGCTTTCTTT.

This clone was seen a few times. The genes are TRBV10-2 and TRBJ2-7, with TRBD1 matching 8 bases. This CDR3 region has 14 residues. The V gene end was trimmed by 10 bases and the J gene end by 0 bases; junction bases not matched to a gene: 8. CDR1 is WSHSY and CDR2 is SAAADI in the germline V gene. CDR3: CATKTGVGSYEQYF. CDR3 bases: TGCGCCACCAAGACAGGGGTAGGCTCCTACGAGCAGTACTTC.

This rearrangement joins TRBV9 to TRBJ2-1; 14 bases are a match to TRBD2. Germline assignment: CDR1 SGDLS and CDR2 YYNGEE. V lost 2 bases and J lost 5; bases outside the gene matches: 3. The CDR3 length is 16 residues. The CDR3 nucleotides are TGTGCCAGCAGCGTCCGACTAGCGGGGGGGCACAATGAGCAGTTCTTC. It specifies CASSVRLAGGHNEQFF.

This chain uses TRBV2 with TRBJ2-5, with D possibly matching TRBD1 (5 bases). CDR1 and CDR2 from the germline V gene are SNHLY and FYNNEI. V lost 8 bases, J lost 2 bases, and 18 bases lay in between. The CDR3 sequence is 15 residues long. CDR3 residues: CASVGAVARQETQYF. CDR3 DNA sequence: TGTGCCAGCGTAGGGGCGGTGGCCAGACAAGAGACCCAGTACTTC.

V is TRBV9 and J is TRBJ1-5; unclear D gene. Germline lookup yields CDR1 SGDLS and CDR2 YYNGEE. With 3 bases removed from V and 1 base from J, the gap between germline ends came to 8 bases. The CDR3 has 14 amino acids. The CDR3 nucleotides are TGTGCCAGCAGCGCCGGACTGAGCAATCAGCCCCAGCATTTT. Translating it yields CASSAGLSNQPQHF.

This clone has a count of ten or more. The rearrangement uses TRBV6-5 and TRBJ1-5; D call uncertain. This CDR3 is 12 amino acids long. CDR1 is MNHEY, CDR2 SVGAGI, per germline. V was pared by 5 bases and J by 4 bases, with 6 bases between. The CDR3 sequence: CASSEGNQPQHF. CDR3 sequence (DNA): TGTGCCAGCAGTGAAGGGAATCAGCCCCAGCATTTT.

The chain combines TRBV6-5 with TRBJ1-1; D is unresolved. V lost 0 bases and J 1 base, leaving 12 bases between the germline ends. The length of the CDR3 is 16 residues. CDR1 is MNHEY and CDR2 is SVGAGI in the germline V gene. The CDR3: CASSYSGLEANTEAFF. The CDR3 bases are TGTGCCAGCAGTTACTCCGGGCTTGAGGCGAACACTGAAGCTTTCTTT.

The DNA for the CDR3 is TGTGCCAGCAGTTCTGCAGGGCCTTTTGGCCGCGGGGAGCTTGCCTCCGAGCAGTACTTC. It encodes CASSSAGPFGRGELASEQYF. The chain links TRBV27 to TRBJ2-7; weak D call: TRBD2 (6 bases). The germline CDR1 and CDR2 sequences are MNHEY and SMNVEV (reference sequence). V dropped 4 bases and J dropped 6 bases, with 34 bases sitting between them. The CDR3 length is 20 residues.

The V gene is TRBV18, the J gene TRBJ1-1, with 8 bases that match TRBD1. Germline CDR1 reads KGHSH; CDR2 reads LQKENI. V lost 4 bases, J lost 4 bases, and 5 bases stayed unmatched. The length of the CDR3 is 14 residues. DNA of the CDR3: TGTGCCAGCTCACTAGGACAGGGAGGCACTGAAGCTTTCTTT. Its protein product is CASSLGQGGTEAFF.

The V gene is TRBV9, the J gene TRBJ2-3, with D tentatively TRBD1 (5 bases). The germline V and J ends were trimmed by 0 bases and 6 bases, with 14 bases remaining between them. The CDR3 covers 15 residues. CDR1 and CDR2 (germline): SGDLS, YYNGEE. CDR3 region: CASSVGRTSRDTQYF. The CDR3 region has the DNA TGTGCCAGCAGCGTAGGAAGGACATCACGCGATACGCAGTATTTT.

The genes are TRBV9 and TRBJ2-1; possible D gene TRBD2, 7 bases. The CDR3 is 15 amino acids. CDR1 is SGDLS and CDR2 is YYNGEE in the germline V gene. Trimming pared 4 bases from V and 9 bases from J, leaving 20 bases between. CDR3 coding DNA: TGTGCCAGCAGCCGATCGGGGGGCGCCGTCCGTGAGCAGTTCTTC. This sequence encodes CASSRSGGAVREQFF. The variable domain in full, completed from reference TRBV9 and TRBJ2-1, reads DSGVTQTPKHLITATGQRVTLRCSPRSGDLSVYWYQQSLDQGLQFLIQYYNGEERAKGNILERFSAQQFPDLHSELNLSSLELGDSALYFCASSRSGGAVREQFFGPGTRLTVL.

The rearrangement links TRBV30 to TRBJ2-7, with D possibly being TRBD2 (5 bases). Germline lookup yields CDR1 GTSNPN and CDR2 SVGIG (reference sequence). The CDR3 is 13 amino acids. The V end was cut by 5 bases, the J end by 2 bases, with 13 bases between. CDR3 bases: TGTGCCTGGGCGGCGGGCTCAACCTACGAGCAGTACTTC. Translated: CAWAAGSTYEQYF.

J is TRBJ1-2 and V is TRBV28, with D perhaps matching TRBD1 (6 bases). The germline V gene has CDR1 MDHEN and CDR2 SYDVKM. The V end was cut by 4 bases, the J end by 5 bases, with 14 bases between. CDR3 length: 14 amino acids. The CDR3 is CASSSPTGSYGYTF. In nucleotides, the CDR3 is TGTGCCAGCAGTTCTCCGACAGGTAGTTATGGCTACACCTTC.

This chain connects TRBV5-1 to TRBJ2-1, with a possible D match to TRBD2 (5 bases). Per germline, CDR1 SGHRS and CDR2 YFSETQ. V gave up 4 bases and J gave up 9 bases, with 20 bases separating them. This CDR3 has 15 residues. The CDR3 here is CASSAGQPNRGEQFF. CDR3 coding DNA: TGCGCCAGCAGCGCGGGCCAACCTAACCGGGGTGAGCAGTTCTTC. The full variable domain, in which reference TRBV5-1 and TRBJ2-1 provide the parts outside the CDR3, is KAGVTQTPRYLIKTRGQQVTLSCSPISGHRSVSWYQQTPGQGLQFLFEYFSETQRNKGNFPGRFSGRQFSNSRSEMNVSTLELGDSALYLCASSAGQPNRGEQFFGPGTRLTVL.

This chain connects TRBV2 to TRBJ1-3; D is ambiguous. Trimming took 1 base from V and 0 from J, leaving 7 bases between them. The CDR3 is 15 amino acids. Germline V gene lookup returns CDR1 SNHLY and CDR2 FYNNEI. CDR3 coding DNA: TGTGCCAGCAGTGAAGGGGAGCTCTCTGGAAACACCATATATTTT. Translating it yields CASSEGELSGNTIYF.

On this clone: One end of the junction does not line up with germline, which may come from a read error. J is TRBJ2-7 and V is TRBV5-6, with TRBD2 as a possible D gene (5 bases). Per germline, CDR1 SGHDT and CDR2 YYEEEE. This CDR3 contains 13 residues. As DNA, the CDR3 is TGTGCCAGCAGCTTACCTCCCTCCTGGGTGGAGGACTTC. Protein product: CASSLPPSWVEDF.

CDR3 region: CASSLPGQGPYEQYF. The CDR3, as DNA: TGTGCCAGCAGCCTACCGGGACAGGGCCCCTACGAGCAGTACTTC. This chain links TRBV7-9 with TRBJ2-7; 9 nucleotides line up with TRBD1. From germline, CDR1 is SEHNR and CDR2 FQNEAQ (reference sequence). The length of the CDR3 is 15 residues. The trim removed 5 bases at V and 2 bases at J, leaving 7 bases unmatched. The whole variable domain, filled in from reference TRBV7-9 and TRBJ2-7, reads DTGVSQNPRHKITKRGQNVTFRCDPISEHNRLYWYRQTLGQGPEFLTYFQNEAQLEKSRLLSDRFSAERPKGSFSTLEIQRTEQGDSAMYLCASSLPGQGPYEQYFGPGTRLTVT.

The chain carries TRBV15 and TRBJ2-1; D possibly corresponds to TRBD1 (6 bases). V lost 2 bases to trimming and J lost 3 bases, with 11 bases between them. The germline V gene encodes CDR1 LNHNV and CDR2 YYDKDF (reference sequence). This CDR3 spans 15 amino acids. CDR3 loop: CATSRKTGVYNEQFF. The CDR3 DNA reads TGTGCCACCAGCAGAAAGACAGGCGTCTACAATGAGCAGTTCTTC.

The chain couples TRBV9 to TRBJ1-2, with a weak D call TRBD1 (6 bases). There are 15 residues in the CDR3. V lost 3 bases and J 7 bases, leaving 19 bases between the germline ends. The germline V gene has CDR1 SGDLS and CDR2 YYNGEE. The CDR3 DNA reads as TGTGCCAGCAGCGCGCACGGGGGGGGCTCACCTGGCTACACCTTC. This sequence encodes CASSAHGGGSPGYTF.

The rearrangement uses TRBV2 and TRBJ2-5, with 10 bases fitting TRBD2. This CDR3 region has 14 residues. The germline V gene has CDR1 SNHLY and CDR2 FYNNEI. Trimming at V came to 7 bases and at J to 7 bases, leaving 9 bases not matched to a gene. CDR3 residues: CASTSGSDPGTQYF. The CDR3 DNA follows: TGTGCCAGCACTAGCGGGAGCGACCCGGGGACCCAGTACTTC.

The chain employs TRBV4-3 and TRBJ2-4, with 12 bases lining up with TRBD2. This CDR3 contains 16 residues. V lost 1 base, J lost 6 bases, and 4 bases stayed unmatched. From germline, CDR1 is LGHNA and CDR2 YSLEER. The DNA for the CDR3 is TGCGCCAGCAGCCAAGCTCTAGCGGGAGGGAGAAACATTCAGTACTTC. This codes for CASSQALAGGRNIQYF.

This clone showed up many times. The V and J genes are TRBV6-4 and TRBJ2-2; 7 bases match TRBD2. The CDR3 loop spans 16 amino acids. J was trimmed by 7 bases and V by 2 bases; bases with no gene match: 10. The V gene's germline CDR1 is MRHNA and CDR2 SNTAGT. This CDR3 is CASSDLGGSGNGELFF. The DNA of the CDR3 is TGTGCCAGCAGTGACCTTGGCGGGAGTGGGAACGGGGAGCTGTTTTTT.

This clone has only one observation. This sequence joins TRBV5-1 and TRBJ2-1; tentative D call: TRBD1 (6 bases). The CDR3 has 13 residues. Trimming took 4 bases from V and 12 from J, leaving 17 bases between them. The germline V gene has CDR1 SGHRS and CDR2 YFSETQ. The CDR3 region is CASSPPLGALQFF. CDR3 in DNA: TGCGCCAGCAGCCCGCCCCTGGGGGCCTTGCAGTTCTTC.

This clone was seen a single time. The chain uses TRBV10-3 and TRBJ1-2, with TRBD1 as a possible D gene (5 bases). Trimming left V 3 bases short and J 8 bases short, with 7 bases between. The CDR3 length is 11 residues. The V gene's germline CDR1 is ENHRY and CDR2 SYGVKD. Written as DNA, the CDR3 is TGTGCCATCAGTGACAGGGCAGGCTACACCTTC. Residues: CAISDRAGYTF.

In its sample, this clone was seen once. This chain joins TRBV19 and TRBJ2-5; no clear D. CDR1 is LNHDA, CDR2 SQIVND, per germline (reference sequence). The CDR3 runs to 13 residues. Trimming removed 6 bases from V and 5 bases from J, with 13 bases in between. CDR3 sequence reads: CASRQYAGETQYF. CDR3 DNA: TGTGCCAGTAGGCAGTACGCCGGGGAGACCCAGTACTTC.